This TCR beta chain is drawn from a study of T cells in Graves' hyperthyroidism and ophthalmopathy. Study-wide findings and caveats: Ophthalmopathy was told apart from stable hyperthyroidism by a 13 V-J model. Among thyroid clonotypes expanded above 0.001, most also appeared in blood.

This clonotype was detected ten times or more. Its antigen is not identified. Germline values: CDR1 LNHNV, CDR2 YYDKDF (reference sequence). Trimming left V 3 bases short and J 4 bases short, with 18 bases between. CDR3 length: 17 residues. Aged 18 to 65, the patients had hyperthyroidism that was newly diagnosed and had lasted under 2 months. Any patient presenting with uncontrolled infection, other autoimmune disease, pregnancy or lactation was left out. Amplified regions were TCR beta CDR3 sequences from RNA transcripts. When the TCR CDR3 underwent first-round RT-PCR, the HTBI primer set was used. Each CDR3 protein is one row after TCRdb ran MiXCR on the multiplex PCR reads. Of around 350,000 distinct CDR3 sequences in the sample, over 15% were seen once.

This clonotype was obtained from a woman aged 18 to 35 with Graves' hyperthyroidism. Sequenced: blood. This sequence joins TRBV15 and TRBJ2-2; TRBD2 might be the D (7 bases). This CDR3 reads CATSSRLGRGTTGELFF. The CDR3 DNA follows: TGTGCCACCAGCAGCCGCTTGGGGAGGGGGACCACCGGGGAGCTGTTTTTT.